A selection of T cell receptor beta chains follows, all from one sample in a study of technical replicates of blood from several donors. TCRdb keeps only in-frame clones here, not all; method: immunoSEQ multiplex PCR. The repertoire holds about 89,000 clones, with 85% to 95% as singletons. The sequenced sample was T cells isolated from PBMCs. The source of these receptors is a human donor in good health. Both conserved end residues are part of each CDR3. The order of the fields is D gene, J gene, clone size, V gene, CDR3 DNA, CDR3 protein. A D gene is named only where the DNA matches it firmly. Size values are once, few and many counts, or a class for expanded clones, and some rows have none.

d_gene: TRBD2
j_gene: TRBJ2-1
abundance: -
v_gene: TRBV28
CDR3nt: TGTGCCAGCAGTTTCAGCGGGAGAAATGAGCAGTTCTTC
CDR3aa: CASSFSGRNEQFF

d_gene: TRBD1
j_gene: TRBJ1-3
abundance: once
v_gene: TRBV9
CDR3nt: TGTGCCAGCAGCGGGGGGGGACAGGGGGCTTCCCTCTCTGGAAACACCATATATTTT
CDR3aa: CASSGGGQGASLSGNTIYF

d_gene: -
j_gene: TRBJ2-1
abundance: few
v_gene: TRBV27
CDR3nt: TGTGCCAGCAGTCCCCAGTTCAGCTCCTACAATGAGCAGTTCTTC
CDR3aa: CASSPQFSSYNEQFF

d_gene: -
j_gene: TRBJ1-5
abundance: -
v_gene: TRBV21-1
CDR3nt: TGTGCCAGCAGCGATTTTGGACAGGGGAGGGACAATCAGCCCCAGCATTTT
CDR3aa: CASSDFGQGRDNQPQHF

d_gene: -
j_gene: TRBJ2-3
abundance: -
v_gene: TRBV6-4
CDR3nt: TGTGCCAGCAGAATTGGGGCTAGCGACACAGATACGCAGTATTTT
CDR3aa: CASRIGASDTDTQYF

d_gene: TRBD1
j_gene: TRBJ1-5
abundance: -
v_gene: TRBV6-5
CDR3nt: TGTGCCAGCAGTTACTTGGGACAGAAAAATCAGCCCCAGCATTTT
CDR3aa: CASSYLGQKNQPQHF

d_gene: -
j_gene: TRBJ2-2
abundance: -
v_gene: TRBV5-1
CDR3nt: TGCGCCAGCAGCAAGGAGATCACCGGGGAGCTGTTTTTT
CDR3aa: CASSKEITGELFF

d_gene: -
j_gene: TRBJ2-1
abundance: -
v_gene: TRBV6-1
CDR3nt: TGTGCCAGCACTTTATGGGGAGGGGGCAATGAGCAGTTCTTC
CDR3aa: CASTLWGGGNEQFF

d_gene: TRBD1
j_gene: TRBJ1-2
abundance: -
v_gene: TRBV2
CDR3nt: TGTGCCAGCAGTGAAGCTGGGTGGGGGGACAGGGGACGTGGCTACACCTTC
CDR3aa: CASSEAGWGDRGRGYTF

d_gene: TRBD1
j_gene: TRBJ2-1
abundance: -
v_gene: TRBV5-1
CDR3nt: TGCGCCAGCAGCTTGGCCGGCGTGACAGGGGGGGTCCCGAGCTCCTACAATGAGCAGTTCTTC
CDR3aa: CASSLAGVTGGVPSSYNEQFF

d_gene: -
j_gene: TRBJ2-7
abundance: -
v_gene: TRBV29-1
CDR3nt: TGCAGCGTGGGCAGGGGAGACGAGCAGTACTTC
CDR3aa: CSVGRGDEQYF

d_gene: -
j_gene: TRBJ2-1
abundance: -
v_gene: TRBV18
CDR3nt: TGTGCCAGCTCAGGTCCCCTTGAGAACAATGAGCAGTTCTTC
CDR3aa: CASSGPLENNEQFF

d_gene: -
j_gene: TRBJ1-4
abundance: -
v_gene: TRBV11-3
CDR3nt: TGTGCCAGCAGCCAGACCGACAGGTTGGATGCAACTAATGAAAAACTGTTTTTT
CDR3aa: CASSQTDRLDATNEKLFF

d_gene: -
j_gene: TRBJ2-7
abundance: -
v_gene: TRBV7-2
CDR3nt: TGTGCCAGCAGCCGCGGCGCCAGCCTCAGCTACGAGCAGTACTTC
CDR3aa: CASSRGASLSYEQYF

d_gene: TRBD1
j_gene: TRBJ2-2
abundance: once
v_gene: TRBV15
CDR3nt: TGTGCCACCAGCAGAGATCGCGGGACAGGGTATTCGAACACCGGGGAGCTGTTTTTT
CDR3aa: CATSRDRGTGYSNTGELFF

d_gene: TRBD2
j_gene: TRBJ2-1
abundance: -
v_gene: TRBV6-5
CDR3nt: TGTGCCAGCAGTTACTCGCGAGCGGGGTACTACAATGAGCAGTTCTTC
CDR3aa: CASSYSRAGYYNEQFF

d_gene: -
j_gene: TRBJ2-7
abundance: -
v_gene: TRBV28
CDR3nt: TGTGCCAGCAGAGGCCTAGCCCCCTCCTACGAGCAGTACTTC
CDR3aa: CASRGLAPSYEQYF

d_gene: -
j_gene: TRBJ2-7
abundance: once
v_gene: TRBV11-3
CDR3nt: TGTGCCAGCAGCCCGCAGGCGGGGTCCTACGAGCAGTACTTC
CDR3aa: CASSPQAGSYEQYF

d_gene: TRBD1
j_gene: TRBJ1-1
abundance: -
v_gene: TRBV5-1
CDR3nt: TGCGCCAGCAGCGGACGACAGGGGGCCAGGAACACTGAAGCTTTCTTT
CDR3aa: CASSGRQGARNTEAFF

d_gene: -
j_gene: TRBJ2-2
abundance: -
v_gene: TRBV19
CDR3nt: TGTGCCAGTAGAGTGGGCCTGCACACCGGGGAGCTGTTTTTT
CDR3aa: CASRVGLHTGELFF

d_gene: TRBD1
j_gene: TRBJ1-4
abundance: -
v_gene: TRBV7-9
CDR3nt: TGTGCCAGCAGCCCGGGACAGGCGCCTAATGAAAAACTGTTTTTT
CDR3aa: CASSPGQAPNEKLFF

d_gene: TRBD1
j_gene: TRBJ2-7
abundance: once
v_gene: TRBV27
CDR3nt: TGTGCCAGCAGTTTATCTGGACAGGTCAGCTCCTACGAGCAGTACTTC
CDR3aa: CASSLSGQVSSYEQYF

d_gene: -
j_gene: TRBJ1-4
abundance: -
v_gene: TRBV6-5
CDR3nt: TGTGCCAGCAGAATCGGGACAACTAATGAAAAACTGTTTTTT
CDR3aa: CASRIGTTNEKLFF

d_gene: TRBD1
j_gene: TRBJ1-5
abundance: -
v_gene: TRBV19
CDR3nt: TGTGCCAGTAGCCTGGACAGGGGGGGTGCGAGCAATCAGCCCCAGCATTTT
CDR3aa: CASSLDRGGASNQPQHF

d_gene: -
j_gene: TRBJ1-5
abundance: -
v_gene: TRBV27
CDR3nt: TGTGCCAGCAGTAACGAGCTTGCCAGGTTGAATCAGCCCCAGCATTTT
CDR3aa: CASSNELARLNQPQHF

d_gene: -
j_gene: TRBJ2-2
abundance: -
v_gene: TRBV7-3
CDR3nt: TGTGCCAGCAGCCTCGGGGTCTATCCCCCCACCGGGGAGCTGTTTTTT
CDR3aa: CASSLGVYPPTGELFF

d_gene: -
j_gene: TRBJ2-7
abundance: once
v_gene: TRBV11-2
CDR3nt: TGTGCCAGCAGCCCTATTCCCGGGAGTGGCTACGAGCAGTACTTC
CDR3aa: CASSPIPGSGYEQYF

d_gene: -
j_gene: TRBJ2-1
abundance: few
v_gene: TRBV11-2
CDR3nt: TGTGCCAGCAGCCCCGAGATTCCGGGAGCGAAAAGTGCCTACAATGAGCAGTTCTTC
CDR3aa: CASSPEIPGAKSAYNEQFF

d_gene: TRBD2
j_gene: TRBJ2-3
abundance: -
v_gene: TRBV4-2
CDR3nt: TGTGCCAGCAGCCACCAGACTAGCGGAATACCAGATACGCAGTATTTT
CDR3aa: CASSHQTSGIPDTQYF

d_gene: -
j_gene: TRBJ2-5
abundance: once
v_gene: TRBV2
CDR3nt: TGTGCCAGCAGTGAATTCCTCGGGAACCAAGAGACCCAGTACTTC
CDR3aa: CASSEFLGNQETQYF

d_gene: -
j_gene: TRBJ2-3
abundance: -
v_gene: TRBV7-2
CDR3nt: TGTGCCAGCAGCCCCCCCTTGGGGGCTCGGGGAGATACGCAGTATTTT
CDR3aa: CASSPPLGARGDTQYF

d_gene: -
j_gene: TRBJ1-2
abundance: -
v_gene: TRBV5-1
CDR3nt: TGCGCCAGCAGCTTGGGGCGGATTTATGGCTACACCTTC
CDR3aa: CASSLGRIYGYTF

d_gene: -
j_gene: TRBJ1-1
abundance: -
v_gene: TRBV19
CDR3nt: TGTGCCAGTAGTAGGACAGTCTCAATGAACACTGAAGCTTTCTTT
CDR3aa: CASSRTVSMNTEAFF

d_gene: -
j_gene: TRBJ2-7
abundance: -
v_gene: TRBV1
CDR3nt: TGCACCAGCAGCCAAGCTCGCGGGGGGGCCTACGAGCAGTACTTC
CDR3aa: CTSSQARGGAYEQYF

d_gene: -
j_gene: TRBJ2-1
abundance: -
v_gene: TRBV11-3
CDR3nt: TGTGCCAGCAGCTTAGAGTATTGGGGCAATAATGGGACTCCCGAGCAGTTCTTC
CDR3aa: CASSLEYWGNNGTPEQFF

d_gene: TRBD1
j_gene: TRBJ1-2
abundance: once
v_gene: TRBV19
CDR3nt: TGTGCCAGTAGTATGGACAGGGGTGGCTACACCTTC
CDR3aa: CASSMDRGGYTF

d_gene: TRBD1
j_gene: TRBJ2-1
abundance: -
v_gene: TRBV19
CDR3nt: TGTGCCAGTAGTATGGACAGGCACAATGAGCAGTTCTTC
CDR3aa: CASSMDRHNEQFF

d_gene: TRBD1
j_gene: TRBJ2-4
abundance: -
v_gene: TRBV30
CDR3nt: TGTGCCTGGAGTGTCGACAGGGGGAAGGAGTACTTC
CDR3aa: CAWSVDRGKEYF

d_gene: TRBD1
j_gene: TRBJ2-3
abundance: -
v_gene: TRBV18
CDR3nt: TGTGCCAGCTCACCACCCTGGCCGGGACAGGGCTGGGATACGCAGTATTTT
CDR3aa: CASSPPWPGQGWDTQYF

d_gene: TRBD1
j_gene: TRBJ2-5
abundance: -
v_gene: TRBV5-1
CDR3nt: TGCGCCAGCAGCCAGGGGGCCCCCCAAGAGACCCAGTACTTC
CDR3aa: CASSQGAPQETQYF

d_gene: -
j_gene: TRBJ2-1
abundance: -
v_gene: TRBV20-1
CDR3nt: TGCAGTGCTAGAGTTCTAAATGAGCAGTTCTTC
CDR3aa: CSARVLNEQFF

d_gene: TRBD1
j_gene: TRBJ1-1
abundance: -
v_gene: TRBV6-5
CDR3nt: TGTGCCAGCAGTCGGGACAGGGGCAGTGCCACTGAAGCTTTCTTT
CDR3aa: CASSRDRGSATEAFF

d_gene: -
j_gene: TRBJ2-4
abundance: -
v_gene: TRBV4-1
CDR3nt: TGCGCCAGCAGCCAACTCCTTCTAGCCAAAAACATTCAGTACTTC
CDR3aa: CASSQLLLAKNIQYF

d_gene: -
j_gene: TRBJ2-2
abundance: -
v_gene: TRBV28
CDR3nt: TGTGCCAGCAGAGAGAACAGGCCCTCGGACACCGGGGAGCTGTTTTTT
CDR3aa: CASRENRPSDTGELFF

d_gene: TRBD2
j_gene: TRBJ2-7
abundance: -
v_gene: TRBV10-3
CDR3nt: TGTGCCATCAGTGACGGGACTAGCGGGAGTGTCTACGAGCAGTACTTC
CDR3aa: CAISDGTSGSVYEQYF

d_gene: TRBD1
j_gene: TRBJ2-3
abundance: -
v_gene: TRBV6-5
CDR3nt: TGTGCCAGCGCCGGACAGGGGGCGAACACAGATACGCAGTATTTT
CDR3aa: CASAGQGANTDTQYF

d_gene: TRBD1
j_gene: TRBJ2-7
abundance: -
v_gene: TRBV6-5
CDR3nt: TGTGCCAGTGGGCAGGGGGATTGGTACGAGCAGTACTTC
CDR3aa: CASGQGDWYEQYF

d_gene: -
j_gene: TRBJ2-5
abundance: -
v_gene: TRBV11-2
CDR3nt: TGTGCCAGCAGCCCTCTTGGGGGGTTGGAAGAGACCCAGTACTTC
CDR3aa: CASSPLGGLEETQYF

d_gene: -
j_gene: TRBJ1-1
abundance: -
v_gene: TRBV19
CDR3nt: TGTGCCAGTAAGGCAGGGCCCACTGAAGCTTTCTTT
CDR3aa: CASKAGPTEAFF

d_gene: -
j_gene: TRBJ2-7
abundance: -
v_gene: TRBV12-5
CDR3nt: TGTGCTAGTGGTTTGGGGCGTTCGGGTGGCGACGAGCAGTACTTC
CDR3aa: CASGLGRSGGDEQYF